The rows below give T cell receptor beta chains drawn from one sample of a study of OX40 agonist ivuxolimab in advanced cancers. Some clones are missing from TCRdb's copy, which holds only in-frame ones; the method was immunoSEQ multiplex PCR. In the table there are about 88,000 clones, more than 70% of which are singletons. This specimen consisted of CD4+ or CD8+ T cells sorted from blood, obtained in a trial of the OX40 agonist ivuxolimab. The receptors were gathered from an adult with an advanced solid tumor such as melanoma, head and neck, liver or kidney cancer. The CDR3 runs from the conserved cysteine through the conserved F or W. The order of the fields is D gene, J gene, clone size, V gene, CDR3 protein, CDR3 DNA. D genes are given only for firm matches. The listing skips clone size in some rows; elsewhere it reads once, few, many or a size class.

d_call: NA; j_call: TRBJ2-7; clone_size: few; v_call: TRBV11-2; cdr3_aa: CASTSGREQYF; cdr3_nt: TGTGCCAGCACCTCCGGCCGCGAGCAGTACTTC
d_call: TRBD1; j_call: TRBJ1-1; clone_size: few; v_call: TRBV6-5; cdr3_aa: CASSYGQVNTEAFF; cdr3_nt: TGTGCCAGCAGTTACGGACAGGTGAACACTGAAGCTTTCTTT
d_call: TRBD2; j_call: TRBJ2-7; clone_size: NA; v_call: TRBV30; cdr3_aa: CAWSVVGLAGAYEQYF; cdr3_nt: TGTGCCTGGAGTGTAGTCGGGCTAGCGGGAGCGTACGAGCAGTACTTC
d_call: NA; j_call: TRBJ2-4; clone_size: once; v_call: TRBV5-1; cdr3_aa: CASSLDSKNIQYF; cdr3_nt: TGCGCCAGCAGCTTGGACTCCAAAAACATTCAGTACTTC
d_call: NA; j_call: TRBJ2-2; clone_size: NA; v_call: TRBV7-3; cdr3_aa: CASSLNPWAGELFF; cdr3_nt: TGTGCCAGCAGCTTAAACCCCTGGGCCGGGGAGCTGTTTTTT
d_call: TRBD1; j_call: TRBJ1-1; clone_size: NA; v_call: TRBV19; cdr3_aa: CASSDRDRGTEAFF; cdr3_nt: TGTGCCAGTAGTGACCGGGACAGGGGTACTGAAGCTTTCTTT
d_call: NA; j_call: TRBJ1-5; clone_size: NA; v_call: TRBV27; cdr3_aa: CASSSRQVRNQPQHF; cdr3_nt: TGTGCCAGCAGTTCGAGACAGGTACGCAATCAGCCCCAGCATTTT
d_call: TRBD2; j_call: TRBJ2-2; clone_size: NA; v_call: TRBV6-6; cdr3_aa: CASKRTSGRITGELFF; cdr3_nt: TGTGCCAGCAAGAGGACTAGCGGGAGGATCACCGGGGAGCTGTTTTTT
d_call: TRBD2; j_call: TRBJ2-3; clone_size: NA; v_call: TRBV9; cdr3_aa: CASSATSGYSTDTQYF; cdr3_nt: TGTGCCAGCAGCGCGACTAGCGGGTATAGCACAGATACGCAGTATTTT
d_call: TRBD2; j_call: TRBJ2-2; clone_size: NA; v_call: TRBV5-1; cdr3_aa: CASSLGGTSRTGELFF; cdr3_nt: TGCGCCAGCAGCTTGGGTGGGACTAGCAGGACCGGGGAGCTGTTTTTT
d_call: NA; j_call: TRBJ2-3; clone_size: NA; v_call: TRBV11-1; cdr3_aa: CASSRDRETQYF; cdr3_nt: TGTGCCAGCAGCCGGGACCGAGAAACGCAGTATTTT
d_call: NA; j_call: TRBJ2-2; clone_size: NA; v_call: TRBV6-1; cdr3_aa: CASSETGELFF; cdr3_nt: TGTGCCAGCAGTGAGACCGGGGAGCTGTTTTTT
d_call: TRBD1; j_call: TRBJ2-1; clone_size: NA; v_call: TRBV4-2; cdr3_aa: CASSEMGQGVYNEQFF; cdr3_nt: TGTGCCAGCAGCGAAATGGGACAGGGGGTCTACAATGAGCAGTTCTTC
d_call: TRBD1; j_call: TRBJ2-7; clone_size: NA; v_call: TRBV18; cdr3_aa: CASSPSGQTYEQYF; cdr3_nt: TGTGCCAGCTCACCGTCGGGACAGACCTACGAGCAGTACTTC
d_call: TRBD2; j_call: TRBJ2-3; clone_size: NA; v_call: TRBV7-6; cdr3_aa: CASSFFSGTTDTQYF; cdr3_nt: TGTGCCAGCAGCTTCTTTAGCGGGACCACAGATACGCAGTATTTT
d_call: TRBD2; j_call: TRBJ2-5; clone_size: few; v_call: TRBV9; cdr3_aa: CASSVVGGGTETQYF; cdr3_nt: TGTGCCAGCAGCGTAGTTGGCGGGGGGACAGAGACCCAGTACTTC
d_call: NA; j_call: TRBJ2-3; clone_size: NA; v_call: TRBV27; cdr3_aa: CASSFGQGDTQYF; cdr3_nt: TGTGCCAGCAGTTTCGGCCAGGGAGATACGCAGTATTTT
d_call: TRBD2; j_call: TRBJ2-7; clone_size: once; v_call: TRBV6-1; cdr3_aa: CASSKTSGSYEQYF; cdr3_nt: TGTGCCAGCAGCAAGACTAGCGGGAGTTACGAGCAGTACTTC
d_call: NA; j_call: TRBJ1-1; clone_size: once; v_call: TRBV10-3; cdr3_aa: CAITADTNTEAFF; cdr3_nt: TGTGCCATCACCGCCGATACGAACACTGAAGCTTTCTTT
d_call: TRBD2; j_call: TRBJ2-7; clone_size: NA; v_call: TRBV28; cdr3_aa: CASSLPTGLVRRF; cdr3_nt: TGTGCCAGCAGTCTACCGACGGGACTAGTTCGGCGCTTC
d_call: NA; j_call: TRBJ1-4; clone_size: NA; v_call: TRBV7-9; cdr3_aa: CASSSLGHPTNEKLFF; cdr3_nt: TGTGCCAGCAGCTCTCTTGGACATCCAACTAATGAAAAACTGTTTTTT
d_call: NA; j_call: TRBJ2-2; clone_size: NA; v_call: TRBV5-1; cdr3_aa: CASSPTGTPGELFF; cdr3_nt: TGCGCCAGCAGCCCTACAGGAACTCCGGGGGAGCTGTTTTTT
d_call: NA; j_call: TRBJ1-2; clone_size: NA; v_call: TRBV7-3; cdr3_aa: CASSLDRRGSYGYTF; cdr3_nt: TGTGCCAGCAGCTTAGATCGGCGGGGGAGCTATGGCTACACCTTC
d_call: NA; j_call: TRBJ2-3; clone_size: NA; v_call: TRBV2; cdr3_aa: CASRTFVAGTDTQYF; cdr3_nt: TGTGCCAGCAGGACCTTCGTGGCGGGAACAGATACGCAGTATTTT
d_call: NA; j_call: TRBJ1-1; clone_size: few; v_call: TRBV4-2; cdr3_aa: CASSQQQGIETEAFF; cdr3_nt: TGTGCCAGCAGCCAGCAACAGGGAATTGAGACTGAAGCTTTCTTT
d_call: NA; j_call: TRBJ2-5; clone_size: NA; v_call: TRBV9; cdr3_aa: CASSVEDSLPQYF; cdr3_nt: TGTGCCAGCAGCGTAGAAGACAGCCTGCCCCAGTACTTC
d_call: NA; j_call: TRBJ1-1; clone_size: NA; v_call: TRBV28; cdr3_aa: CAAYSYQGNTEAFF; cdr3_nt: TGTGCCGCCTACTCATACCAGGGTAACACTGAAGCTTTCTTT